This TCR beta chain originates from a study of CD8+CD57+ T cells in acquired aplastic anemia. Broader study findings: Patients shared some 29 CD8+ CDR3 sequences with controls.

Germline CDR1 and CDR2: MNHEY and SVGEGT. The CDR3 has 14 residues. V shed 7 bases and J 6 bases; nucleotides not matched to a gene: 10. Only patients with CD8+CD57+ cell expansion on flow cytometry were chosen for sequencing. TCR beta VDJ combinations and CDR3 sequences were profiled from genomic DNA. TCRdb re-derived calls from the reads in MiXCR, one entry per CDR3 protein. Of about 180,000 distinct CDR3 sequences in the sample, 63% are singletons; the top ten hold roughly 42%. Details on this clonotype: The antigen remains unidentified.

The chain links TRBV6-2 or TRBV6-3 to TRBJ2-7, with TRBD1 matching 9 bases. Sequencing was carried out using sorted CD4+, CD8+, or CD8+CD57+ T cells (not recorded which) from PBMCs. The TCR sequence derives from a human donor with aplastic anemia. CDR3 sequence (DNA): TGTGCCAGCACCACGCTGACAGGGGGGAGCGAGCAGTACTTC. Translating it yields CASTTLTGGSEQYF.